A single sample is the source of the 14 T cell receptor beta chains below, sequenced in a study of T cell repertoires in cytomegalovirus infection. TCRdb analysed the reads with MiXCR anew, one entry per CDR3 protein. The repertoire consists of fewer than 350,000 distinct CDR3 sequences, with under 35% occurring once and the leading ten covering roughly 20%. What these receptors recognize is not known. This specimen was cultured PBMCs, taken from culture after CMV antigen stimulation. These TCRs come from a human donor in good health (CMV status not recorded). Some clones in this sample may be carry-over from other donors' samples.

This clonotype was seen a few times. The V and J genes are TRBV7-2 and TRBJ2-7, with a weak D call TRBD1 (6 bases). CDR3 length: 14 residues. V dropped 3 bases and J dropped 4 bases, with 13 bases sitting between them. Looked up from germline, CDR1 is SGHTA and CDR2 is FQGNSA. This CDR3 is CASSFGGARYEQYF. The CDR3 DNA reads TGTGCCAGCAGCTTTGGGGGCGCGAGGTACGAGCAGTACTTC.

In this sample, this clonotype turned up many times. V is TRBV7-2 and J is TRBJ2-5, with TRBD2 identical over 8 bases. Unmatched junction bases numbered 6, after V lost 1 base and J lost 5 bases. This CDR3 has 15 amino acids. Germline lookup yields CDR1 SGHTA and CDR2 FQGNSA. CDR3 nucleotide sequence: TGTGCCAGCAGCTTAGTGGGACTAGGCGTGGAGACCCAGTACTTC. The encoded protein is CASSLVGLGVETQYF.

The chain is built from TRBV6-2 or TRBV6-3 and TRBJ1-5, with unresolved D. The V gene lost 8 bases and the J gene lost 0 bases, with 5 bases spanning the gap. Germline values: CDR1 MNHEY, CDR2 SVGEGT. There are 12 residues in the CDR3. CDR3 loop: CASEDSNQPQHF. In DNA, the CDR3 is TGTGCCAGCGAGGATAGCAATCAGCCCCAGCATTTT.

The rearrangement uses TRBV7-2 and TRBJ2-7, with D maybe TRBD1 (6 bases). The V end lost 5 bases, the J end lost 2 bases, and 22 bases lay between the germline ends. Germline CDR1 is SGHTA and CDR2 is FQGNSA. This CDR3 comprises 17 residues. In DNA form, the CDR3 reads TGTGCCAGCAGCCCACCCCCCTGGGAAAACAGGGCCTACGAGCAGTACTTC. Its protein product is CASSPPPWENRAYEQYF. The entire variable domain, with the rest obtained from reference TRBV7-2 and TRBJ2-7, is as follows: GAGVSQSPSNKVTEKGKDVELRCDPISGHTALYWYRQSLGQGLEFLIYFQGNSAPDKSGLPSDRFSAERTGGSVSTLTIQRTQQEDSAVYLCASSPPPWENRAYEQYFGPGTRLTVT.

A single count supports this clonotype. V gene TRBV19 combines with J gene TRBJ2-7; TRBD1 matches 8 bases. Trimming removed 5 bases from V and 5 bases from J; junction bases left unmatched: 5. The CDR3 consists of 13 residues. In germline, CDR1 is LNHDA, CDR2 SQIVND (reference sequence). The CDR3 DNA sequence: TGTGCCAGTAGTCCCAGGGGGCTCAACGAGCAGTACTTC. It specifies CASSPRGLNEQYF.

The V and J genes are TRBV12-3 or TRBV12-4 and TRBJ1-6, with D possibly matching TRBD1 (6 bases). The V end was cut by 5 bases, the J end by 10 bases, with 15 bases between. This CDR3 has 14 residues. The chain's CDR3 is CASSPNRVHSPLHF. In DNA form, the CDR3 reads TGTGCCAGCAGTCCCAACAGGGTTCACTCACCCCTCCACTTT.

The chain is built from TRBV15 and TRBJ2-1; D possibly corresponds to TRBD2 (5 bases). This CDR3 contains 14 residues. Trimming stripped 3 bases from V and 5 bases from J, with 11 bases between. CDR1 and CDR2 (germline): LNHNV, YYDKDF (reference sequence). For the CDR3, the DNA is TGTGCCACCAGCAGGTCCGGGAACAACAATGAGCAGTTCTTC. Translating gives CATSRSGNNNEQFF.

The chain is built from TRBV28 and TRBJ2-3; D possibly corresponds to TRBD1 (5 bases). Germline values: CDR1 MDHEN, CDR2 SYDVKM. Trimming pared 5 bases from V and 3 bases from J, leaving 12 bases between. The CDR3 length is 14 residues. CDR3 sequence reads: CASSIRQHTDTQYF. The CDR3 DNA follows: TGTGCCAGCAGTATACGACAGCATACAGATACGCAGTATTTT.

This clonotype came up a few times. The chain joins TRBV7-8 to TRBJ1-1; 8 bases are shared with TRBD1. Germline values: CDR1 SGHVS, CDR2 FQNEAQ. This CDR3 spans 14 amino acids. J lost 6 bases, V lost 0 bases, and 3 bases had no gene match. CDR3 nucleotide sequence: TGTGCCAGCAGCTTAGCCGACAGGGGAGCTGAAGCTTTCTTT. Residues: CASSLADRGAEAFF.

This CDR3 reads CSASKTYQYQETQYF. The CDR3 region has the DNA TGCAGTGCAAGTAAAACGTACCAGTACCAAGAGACCCAGTACTTC. The V gene is TRBV20-1, the J gene TRBJ2-5; D call uncertain. The V gene's germline CDR1 is DFQATT and CDR2 SNEGSKA (reference sequence). V was shortened by 6 bases and J by 0 bases, with 17 bases between the two germline ends. The CDR3 is 15 residues long.

The rearrangement links TRBV6-5 to TRBJ1-1, with 8 bases matching TRBD1. Germline trimming cut 5 bases from V and 3 bases from J; bases unmatched to any gene: 5. The CDR3 runs 14 residues. CDR1 and CDR2 from the germline V gene are MNHEY and SVGAGI. Written as DNA, the CDR3 is TGTGCCAGCAGTAGGACAGGGTCGGACACTGAAGCTTTCTTT. This sequence encodes CASSRTGSDTEAFF.

This clonotype has ten or more counts. This sequence joins TRBV7-2 and TRBJ1-4; 7 bases fit TRBD1. The CDR3 has 15 amino acids. Germline CDR1 reads SGHTA; CDR2 reads FQGNSA. The V and J ends lost 3 bases and 2 bases, in that order; junction bases with no gene match: 3. The DNA for the CDR3 is TGTGCCAGCAGCTTGCAGGGACAGACTAATGAAAAACTGTTTTTT. Its protein is CASSLQGQTNEKLFF.

The chain uses TRBV4-1 and TRBJ2-2, with 7 nucleotides matching TRBD2. This CDR3 has 16 amino acids. Germline CDR1 reads MGHRA; CDR2 reads YSYEKL. Germline trimming cut 0 bases from V and 1 base from J; bases unmatched to any gene: 2. As DNA, the CDR3 is TGCGCCAGCAGCCAAGACCCGGGGGGGAACACCGGGGAGCTGTTTTTT. Its protein is CASSQDPGGNTGELFF.

This clonotype was seen a handful of times. This chain joins TRBV2 and TRBJ2-7, with a tentative D call TRBD1 (5 bases). Trimming took off 0 bases at V and 5 bases at J, with 32 bases between the two ends. The CDR3 runs to 21 residues. Germline V gene data show CDR1 as SNHLY and CDR2 as FYNNEI. The CDR3 DNA reads as TGTGCCAGCAGTGAAGCGCTGAAGGCATTGGTCCAGGGAACGGGCGAGCACGAGCAGTACTTC. As protein: CASSEALKALVQGTGEHEQYF.